This T cell receptor beta chain was obtained from a study of T cells after posttransplantation cyclophosphamide. Trimming removed 10 bases at V and 1 base at J, with 13 bases between. Germline CDR1 and CDR2: SGHTS and YDEGEE. This CDR3 has 13 amino acids. Control samples came 1 year after myeloablative marrow transplants with methotrexate plus calcineurin inhibitor. Study-level findings and limits: Skin or GI-infiltrating T cells shared few TRB sequences with blood.

The method was immunoSEQ multiplex PCR; TCRdb's version includes in-frame clones alone and lacks a portion of them. Among 23,000 or so clones listed, approximately 86% were seen once. This clone was observed a handful of times. Its antigen remains unidentified. Specimen: PBMCs, collected around 53 weeks after allogeneic stem cell transplant with calcineurin inhibitor and methotrexate. The chain recombines TRBV5-8 with TRBJ2-3; maybe TRBD1 (7 bases). The TCR originated in a female patient younger than 45 who received an allogeneic stem cell transplant from an unrelated donor, was CMV-positive, and had acute and chronic GVHD. The T cells may come from the graft donor. The CDR3 sequence is CAQGGGRTDTQYF. As DNA, the CDR3 is TGTGCCCAGGGGGGTGGACGCACAGATACGCAGTATTTT. Variable domain in full (rest from reference TRBV5-8 and TRBJ2-3): EAGVTQSPTHLIKTRGQQATLRCSPISGHTSVYWYQQALGLGLQFLLWYDEGEERNRGNFPPRFSGRQFPNYSSELNVNALELEDSALYLCAQGGGRTDTQYFGPGTRLTVL.